This T cell receptor (beta chain) comes out of a study of cytomegalovirus exposure and HLA in healthy donors. Study-wide points: Later, TCR association rates were found to vary by HLA locus, highest for DRB1 and lowest for HLA-C. A later analysis linked a missense variant in DCLRE1C to the trimming of TCR beta V and J genes. Through in vitro validation, a few CMV-associated chains were shown to be specific for CMV antigens. Across donors, most TCRs were seen rarely, yet some public ones were widespread.

A word on this clone: Its matching antigen is unknown.

Primers: 60 Vbeta forward and 13 Jbeta reverse. Clones were sequenced by immunoSEQ multiplex PCR, and TCRdb holds only the in-frame ones, with some missing. The sample shows approximately 120,000 clones, approximately 70% of them seen only once. Germline assignment: CDR1 MNHEY and CDR2 SVGAGI. The CDR3 consists of 16 residues. The V and J ends lost 1 base and 2 bases respectively, with 13 bases between them. Input material: PBMCs. The source is a man in his forties in good health and CMV-seronegative. The chain has TRBV6-5 and TRBJ2-3; perhaps TRBD2 as D (6 bases). CDR3 DNA sequence: TGTGCCAGCAGTTACTATGTTGGCGGGGCCACAGATACGCAGTATTTT. As protein: CASSYYVGGATDTQYF.